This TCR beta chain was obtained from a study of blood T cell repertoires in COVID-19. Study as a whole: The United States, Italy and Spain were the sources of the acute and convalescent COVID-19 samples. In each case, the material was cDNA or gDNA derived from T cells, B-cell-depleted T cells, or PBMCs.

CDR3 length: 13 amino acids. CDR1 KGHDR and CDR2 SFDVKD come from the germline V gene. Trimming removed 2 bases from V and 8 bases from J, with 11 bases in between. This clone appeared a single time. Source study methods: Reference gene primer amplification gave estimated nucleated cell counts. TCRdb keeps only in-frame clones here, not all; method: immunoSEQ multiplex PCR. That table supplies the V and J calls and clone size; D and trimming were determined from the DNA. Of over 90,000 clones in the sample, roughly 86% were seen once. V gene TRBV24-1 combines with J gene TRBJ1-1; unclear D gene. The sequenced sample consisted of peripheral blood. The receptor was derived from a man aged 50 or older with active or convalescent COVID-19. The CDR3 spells CATSDYPTSEAFF. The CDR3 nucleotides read TGTGCCACCAGTGATTACCCGACATCGGAAGCTTTCTTT.